These 23 T cell receptor beta chains originate from one sample sequenced in a study of post-analysis software for immune sequencing data. Study-level results: Roughly five TRBV segments, including TRBV5-6, TRBV5-1 and TRBV20-1, were more frequent in patients than controls.

Unique molecular identifiers were built into the TCR beta cDNA libraries. TCRdb itself ran the PCR reads through MiXCR, one entry per CDR3 protein. The sample carries approximately 770,000 distinct CDR3 sequences, 46% recorded once. Their antigen targets remain unknown. The sample was blood. Receptors were obtained from a girl aged 5 to 17 with multiple sclerosis.

CDR3 sequence reads: CASSLNKRGETQYF. The CDR3 DNA reads TGTGCCAGCAGTTTAAATAAGAGGGGGGAGACCCAGTACTTC. The chain carries TRBV27 and TRBJ2-5; a possible D gene is TRBD1 (6 bases). Per the germline V gene, CDR1 is MNHEY and CDR2 is SMNVEV (reference sequence). The CDR3 sequence is 14 residues long. V lost 2 bases and J lost 5, with 12 bases in between.

The genes are TRBV15 and TRBJ2-7; no definite D call. The CDR3 is made up of 13 amino acids. Trimming cost V 5 bases and J 2 bases, with 10 bases left between them. Germline CDR1 and CDR2: LNHNV and YYDKDF (reference sequence). The CDR3 region has the DNA TGTGCCACCAGCCTCAAAAGGACCTACGAGCAGTACTTC. Protein: CATSLKRTYEQYF.

This clonotype was seen more than once but under ten times. The rearrangement joins TRBV12-5 to TRBJ2-7, with D possibly being TRBD1 or TRBD2 (5 bases each). Gene TRBJ2-5 matches the end of the DNA better, so the J call may be wrong. This CDR3 spans 14 amino acids. Germline CDR1 reads LGHNT; CDR2 reads FRNRAP. CDR3 sequence reads: CASGLEGRQETQYF. For the CDR3, the DNA is TGTGCTAGTGGTTTGGAGGGGAGACAAGAGACCCAGTACTTC.

This clonotype was found a few times. Here the CDR3 DNA reads TGTGCCAGCAGCACTCCGGGACAGGGGTTCTACAATGAGCAGTTCTTC. Its protein is CASSTPGQGFYNEQFF. J is TRBJ2-1 and V is TRBV12-3 or TRBV12-4; 10 bases agree with TRBD1. The CDR3 contains 16 residues. J was trimmed by 3 bases and V by 6 bases; bases with no gene match: 8.

V gene TRBV20-1 combines with J gene TRBJ2-7, with 8 bases lining up with TRBD2. After removal of 4 bases from V and 3 bases from J, the junction contained 11 bases not matched to a gene. Germline V gene sequence: CDR1 DFQATT, CDR2 SNEGSKA (reference sequence). The CDR3 extends over 15 amino acids. CDR3 protein: CSAIPGREDIYEQYF. In DNA form, the CDR3 reads TGCAGTGCTATTCCGGGGCGGGAGGATATCTACGAGCAGTACTTC.

The sample holds a few counts of this clonotype. This rearrangement joins TRBV27 to TRBJ2-5; 14 nucleotides agree with TRBD2. Looked up from germline, CDR1 is MNHEY and CDR2 is SMNVEV (reference sequence). This CDR3 is 17 amino acids long. Trimming cost V 5 bases and J 3 bases; bases outside gene matches: 8. The DNA for the CDR3 is TGTGCCAGCAGTCTCCTTCCGGGACTAGCGGGAGAAGAGACCCAGTACTTC. Its protein is CASSLLPGLAGEETQYF.

This clonotype was counted a few times. The chain links TRBV4-2 to TRBJ2-7, with TRBD2 matching over 9 bases. J gave up 7 bases and V 2 bases, and 9 bases lay outside the gene matches. The CDR3 extends over 15 amino acids. Per the germline V gene, CDR1 is LGHNA and CDR2 is YNFKEQ. The CDR3 loop reads CASSQFAGGPGEQYF. Written as DNA, the CDR3 is TGTGCCAGCAGCCAATTTGCGGGAGGGCCGGGAGAGCAGTACTTC.

V is TRBV7-9 and J is TRBJ2-7; 11 positions agree with TRBD2. The CDR3 is made up of 17 amino acids. Germline CDR1 is SEHNR and CDR2 is FQNEAQ (reference sequence). V shed 3 bases and J 2 bases; nucleotides not matched to a gene: 9. CDR3 sequence: CASSFQWGLAETYEQYF. DNA for the CDR3: TGTGCCAGCAGCTTCCAATGGGGACTAGCGGAGACCTACGAGCAGTACTTC. The full variable domain, with the rest looked up from reference TRBV7-9 and TRBJ2-7, is DTGVSQNPRHKITKRGQNVTFRCDPISEHNRLYWYRQTLGQGPEFLTYFQNEAQLEKSRLLSDRFSAERPKGSFSTLEIQRTEQGDSAMYLCASSFQWGLAETYEQYFGPGTRLTVT.

CDR3: CASSYWTGKAFF. As DNA, the CDR3 is TGTGCCAGCAGTTATTGGACAGGGAAAGCTTTCTTT. The chain employs TRBV28 and TRBJ1-1, with TRBD1 matching over 8 bases. This CDR3 is 12 amino acids long. CDR1 and CDR2 from the germline V gene are MDHEN and SYDVKM. Trimming removed 4 bases from V and 9 bases from J; junction bases left unmatched: 4.

Details on this clonotype: Being one base from a much bigger clone, this may be a read error. A read error is likely, as this CDR3 ends without the conserved phenylalanine or tryptophan. As DNA, the CDR3 is TGTGCCACCAGTCCCAGTACCGGGTCTGAAGCTTTCTTG. It is translated as CATSPSTGSEAFL. The V gene is TRBV15, the J gene TRBJ1-1; D is unresolved. The CDR3 loop spans 13 amino acids. Trimming pared 6 bases from V and 6 bases from J, leaving 14 bases between. From germline, CDR1 is LNHNV and CDR2 YYDKDF (reference sequence).

This clonotype was recorded a few times. The chain joins TRBV4-3 to TRBJ2-7, with TRBD1 matching over 7 bases. The length of the CDR3 is 16 residues. From germline, CDR1 is LGHNA and CDR2 YSLEER. Losses at the gene ends were 3 bases for V and 4 bases for J; bases not matched to a gene: 12. CDR3: CASSQTEGAGGYEQYF. CDR3 bases: TGCGCCAGCAGCCAGACCGAGGGGGCAGGAGGATACGAGCAGTACTTC.

The chain uses TRBV11-2 and TRBJ2-3; 7 bases agree with TRBD2. J lost 2 bases, V lost 7 bases, and 9 bases had no gene match. CDR3 size: 15 residues. CDR1 SGHAT and CDR2 FQNNGV come from the germline V gene. CDR3 in amino acids: CASTRLAADTDTQYF. The CDR3 coding sequence is TGTGCCAGCACCAGACTAGCAGCCGACACAGATACGCAGTATTTT.

This clonotype was detected a few times. Written as DNA, the CDR3 is TGTGCCAGCTCAGCCGGGACAGGGGTGAGCGGCTACACCTTC. Translating it yields CASSAGTGVSGYTF. The V gene is TRBV18, the J gene TRBJ1-2; 10 bases map to TRBD1. The CDR3 runs to 14 residues. The trim removed 5 bases at V and 8 bases at J, leaving 8 bases unmatched. In germline, CDR1 is KGHSH, CDR2 LQKENI. Using reference TRBV18 and TRBJ1-2 for the parts outside the CDR3, the full variable domain is NAGVMQNPRHLVRRRGQEARLRCSPMKGHSHVYWYRQLPEEGLKFMVYLQKENIIDESGMPKERFSAEFPKEGPSILRIQQVVRGDSAAYFCASSAGTGVSGYTFGSGTRLTVV.

This clonotype was counted at least ten times. The chain carries TRBV15 and TRBJ1-5; D unresolved. Germline V gene data show CDR1 as LNHNV and CDR2 as YYDKDF (reference sequence). Trimming removed 5 bases from V and 3 bases from J, with 8 bases in between. The length of the CDR3 is 13 residues. The CDR3 sequence: CATSRGDNQPQHF. CDR3 in DNA: TGTGCCACCAGCCGCGGCGACAATCAGCCCCAGCATTTT.

The chain recombines TRBV20-1 with TRBJ2-1; possibly TRBD2 for D (5 bases). The CDR3 is 10 amino acids. Germline V gene lookup returns CDR1 DFQATT and CDR2 SNEGSKA (reference sequence). CDR3 amino acids: CVPGNDEQFF. CDR3 DNA: TGCGTGCCGGGGAACGATGAGCAGTTCTTC.

This clonotype was picked up one time. The rearrangement links TRBV11-2 to TRBJ1-6, with D uncertain. The CDR3 length is 14 residues. The V gene lost 2 bases and the J gene lost 6 bases, with 8 bases spanning the gap. Germline V CDR1 and CDR2: SGHAT, FQNNGV. CDR3 sequence (DNA): TGTGCCAGCAGCTTAAGACCGATTAATTCACCCCTCCACTTT. It yields the protein CASSLRPINSPLHF. Based on the CDR3 plus reference TRBV11-2 and TRBJ1-6, the full variable domain is EAGVAQSPRYKIIEKRQSVAFWCNPISGHATLYWYQQILGQGPKLLIQFQNNGVVDDSQLPKDRFSAERLKGVDSTLKIQPAKLEDSAVYLCASSLRPINSPLHFGNGTRLTVT.

This chain links TRBV6-5 with TRBJ1-2; D unclear. With 7 bases removed from V and 2 bases from J, the gap between germline ends came to 14 bases. The CDR3 loop spans 14 amino acids. Looked up from germline, CDR1 is MNHEY and CDR2 is SVGAGI. The CDR3 sequence is CASNRLVPNYGYTF. DNA for the CDR3: TGTGCCAGCAATCGACTCGTCCCCAACTATGGCTACACCTTC.

In DNA, the CDR3 is TGTGCCACCAGGGCAGGCTATGGCTACACCTTC. This codes for CATRAGYGYTF. The chain recombines TRBV6-5 with TRBJ1-2; a weak D match, TRBD1 (5 bases). Per the germline V gene, CDR1 is MNHEY and CDR2 is SVGAGI. V lost 10 bases, J lost 4 bases, and 10 bases lay in between. The CDR3 contains 11 residues.

J is TRBJ2-1 and V is TRBV7-9, with 11 bases identical to TRBD2. This CDR3 spans 16 amino acids. Germline-derived CDR1 and CDR2 are SEHNR and FQNEAQ (reference sequence). The J segment lost 3 bases and the V segment lost 6 bases, leaving 7 bases of the junction unmatched. In DNA form, the CDR3 reads TGTGCCAGCAGAACCACTAGCGGGAGTTACTACAATGAGCAGTTCTTC. The encoded protein is CASRTTSGSYYNEQFF.

The chain carries TRBV9 and TRBJ2-7, with D possibly being TRBD2 (6 bases). V lost 0 bases to trimming and J lost 2 bases, with 12 bases between them. This CDR3 region has 15 residues. Germline CDR1 and CDR2: SGDLS and YYNGEE. The CDR3 loop is CASSVDGSPPYEQYF. In DNA form, the CDR3 reads TGTGCCAGCAGCGTAGACGGGAGCCCTCCCTACGAGCAGTACTTC.

This chain links TRBV7-2 with TRBJ2-7, with 9 bases matching TRBD1. The CDR3 has 14 residues. Trimming took 6 bases from V and 2 from J; bases not matched to a gene: 5. In germline, CDR1 is SGHTA, CDR2 FQGNSA. The CDR3 sequence: CASRLGQGAYEQYF. The CDR3 DNA sequence: TGTGCCAGCAGGTTGGGACAGGGAGCCTACGAGCAGTACTTC.

This clonotype was seen more than once but under ten times. This chain joins TRBV4-3 and TRBJ2-1; tentative D call: TRBD2 (7 bases). Trimming took off 1 base at V and 6 bases at J, with 13 bases between the two ends. The germline CDR1 and CDR2 sequences are LGHNA and YSLEER. CDR3 length: 15 residues. CDR3 region: CASSQVRGGGNEQFF. CDR3 sequence (DNA): TGCGCCAGCAGCCAAGTTCGGGGAGGGGGCAATGAGCAGTTCTTC.

This rearrangement joins TRBV6-6 to TRBJ2-5, with D perhaps TRBD1 or TRBD2 (6 bases each). Trimming left V 7 bases short and J 1 base short, with 13 bases between. Germline V CDR1 and CDR2: MNHNY, SVGAGI (reference sequence). The CDR3 extends over 14 amino acids. The CDR3 bases are TGTGCCAGCACCCTAGGGGGGCCCCAAGAGACCCAGTACTTC. Translated, it gives CASTLGGPQETQYF.